The text below deals with one T cell receptor beta chain. The antigen is undetermined. The J segment lost 0 bases and the V segment lost 4 bases, leaving 9 bases of the junction unmatched. Germline CDR1 MNHNS, CDR2 SASEGT. This CDR3 spans 19 amino acids. The data are from a study of cytomegalovirus exposure and HLA in healthy donors. The PCR was carried out with 60 Vbeta primers and 13 Jbeta primers. As processed by the authors: About 12 million of roughly 81 million unique TCR beta chains were shared, per a later count. Clones were sequenced by immunoSEQ multiplex PCR, and TCRdb holds only the in-frame ones, with some missing. V and J calls and clone size are copied from that table; D and trimming were computed from the DNA. This sample has about 120,000 clones, with 81% found just once. Broader study findings: Most CMV-associated TCR beta chains were later found to appear HLA-restricted.

This chain links TRBV6-1 with TRBJ2-6; 10 bases agree with TRBD1. The receptor was derived from a man aged 40-55 years in good health and CMV-seronegative. What was sequenced was PBMCs. CDR3 protein: CASSVITGTGVSGANVLTF. CDR3 in DNA: TGTGCCAGCAGTGTCATAACCGGGACAGGGGTCTCTGGGGCCAACGTCCTGACTTTC.